This TCR beta chain was sequenced for a study of shared clonotypes between healthy human individuals (dated by TCRdb to the early 2020s). Background for the entire study: The cohort comprised a couple of women and a few men aged 18 to 49 years. The study deeply sequenced blood TCR repertoires of about five healthy adults to estimate repertoire size and the extent of clonotype sharing between individuals. To increase sequencing depth and limit assay-specific biases, TCR repertoire library preparation and sequencing were carried out by different laboratories using diverse techniques. Leukapheresis yielded between about 0.9 and 8.9 billion PBMCs per donor.

TCR CDR3 regions were amplified from genomic DNA by multiplex PCR using the deep immunoSEQ assay. Extracted genomic DNA from each cell subset was spread evenly across all wells of several immunoSEQ 96-well plates, with each plate serving as a replicate. For unsorted PBMC, each replicate PCR was loaded with roughly 330 ng genomic DNA, equivalent to roughly 33,000 T cell genomes. Unsorted PBMC genomic DNA was sequenced across ten immunoSEQ deep assay plates. Purified libraries were measured with a Qubit 3.0 fluorometer, size-checked on a Bioanalyzer 2100, and measured again with the KAPA Library Quantification kit. Every immunoSEQ 96-well plate was sequenced on a separate single-read 150-cycle Illumina NextSeq 550 flow cell. The authors' analysis ran thus. Because the immunoSEQ output held only junctional sequences and lacked quality scores, the filtering could not match the filtering applied to full-length reads. Sequences were annotated with PyIR, a Python wrapper for IgBLAST v1.9, using IMGT germline references to assign V/J genes and CDR3. Reads were removed for weak V/J assignments (E-value above 1e-6), missing CDR3, stop codons, out-of-frame junctions, or ambiguous translated residues. V3J clonotypes were defined as sequences sharing the same inferred V gene, J gene, and CDR3 amino acid sequence. Percentage overlap between repertoires was computed as shared unique clonotypes divided by the size of the smaller repertoire. Repertoire richness was assessed with RTK rarefaction, the Chao1 estimator, and Recon v2.1 estimates of unobserved clonotypes. TCRdb limited this immuneACCESS table to in-frame rearrangements with V and J called. A share of clones is missing; checked studies link under half to unresolved V genes, and the rest is unexplained. The V and J calls and clone size come from that table; D and trimming were worked out from the DNA. The sample records about 510,000 clones, around 79% of which are singletons. The ten largest account for under 15% of the sample.

Regarding this clone: The target of this receptor is not known. Base-call qualities are not available, and no considerably larger clone is one nucleotide away.

Including cysteine and phenylalanine, the CDR3 has 14 amino acids. Only the CDR3 DNA stays, 42 bases, in frame from base 1. Taken from the germline V gene, the CDR1 and CDR2 loops are ENHRY and SYGVKD. The germline V and J ends show losses of 6 bases and 6 bases respectively, and no gene match explains 8 bases of the junction. Overall study results and their limits: Because the study included only a small number of donors, the genetic and exposure-history diversity represented was limited. Sampling was restricted to blood, and TCR repertoires in tissue are likely to differ from TCR repertoires in blood. Pairwise subsampling led to the expectation that sequencing depth would affect the degree of clonotype sharing among donors.

Healthy HIV-negative adults with no recently reported acute infections or vaccinations were included as donors. Every donor was a Caucasian adult living in Nashville, Tennessee, USA. For unsorted samples, roughly 86 million PBMCs were counted and genomic DNA was extracted with the QIAamp DNA Blood Mini kit. Blood was collected by leukapheresis, and PBMCs were isolated by Ficoll-Histopaque density gradient centrifugation and then cryopreserved in liquid nitrogen vapor phase. Sequenced material: PBMCs. The TCR was taken from a woman in her 40s in good health. Some clones in this sample may be carry-over from other donors' samples. Recombination linked TRBV10-3 to TRBJ2-1, and 7 bases in between align with TRBD1. In nucleotides, the sequence is TGTGCCATCAGCCCGGGACAGTTATTCAATGAGCAGTTCTTC. Its amino acids are CAISPGQLFNEQFF.